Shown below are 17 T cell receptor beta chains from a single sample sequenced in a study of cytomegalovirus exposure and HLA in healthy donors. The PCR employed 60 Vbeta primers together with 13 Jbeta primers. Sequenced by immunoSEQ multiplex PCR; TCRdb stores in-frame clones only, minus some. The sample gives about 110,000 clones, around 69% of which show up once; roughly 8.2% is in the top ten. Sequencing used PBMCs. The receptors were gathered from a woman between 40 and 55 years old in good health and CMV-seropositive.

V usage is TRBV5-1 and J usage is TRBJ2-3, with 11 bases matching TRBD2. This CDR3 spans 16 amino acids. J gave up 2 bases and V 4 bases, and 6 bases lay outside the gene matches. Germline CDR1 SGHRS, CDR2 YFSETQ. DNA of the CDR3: TGCGCCAGCAGCGAGATAGCGGGGGGGGCCACAGATACGCAGTATTTT. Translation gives CASSEIAGGATDTQYF.

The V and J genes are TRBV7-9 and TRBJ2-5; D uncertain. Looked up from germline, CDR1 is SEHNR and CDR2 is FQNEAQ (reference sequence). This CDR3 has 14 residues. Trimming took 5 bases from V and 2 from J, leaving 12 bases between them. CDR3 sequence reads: CASSRASAQETQYF. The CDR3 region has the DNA TGTGCCAGCAGCCGTGCTTCCGCGCAAGAGACCCAGTACTTC. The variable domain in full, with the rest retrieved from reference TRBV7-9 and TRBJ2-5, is DTGVSQNPRHKITKRGQNVTFRCDPISEHNRLYWYRQTLGQGPEFLTYFQNEAQLEKSRLLSDRFSAERPKGSFSTLEIQRTEQGDSAMYLCASSRASAQETQYFGPGTRLLVL.

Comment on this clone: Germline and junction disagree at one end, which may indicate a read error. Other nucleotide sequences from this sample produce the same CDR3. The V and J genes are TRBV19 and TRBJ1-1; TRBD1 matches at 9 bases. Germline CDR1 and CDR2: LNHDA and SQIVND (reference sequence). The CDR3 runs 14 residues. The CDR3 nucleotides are TGTGCCAGTGGTCACAGGGGGCCGGGTACTGAAGCCTTCTTT. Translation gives CASGHRGPGTEAFF.

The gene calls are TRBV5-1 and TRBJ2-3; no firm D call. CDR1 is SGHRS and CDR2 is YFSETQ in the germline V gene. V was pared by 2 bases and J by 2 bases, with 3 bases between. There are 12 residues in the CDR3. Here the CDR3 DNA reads TGCGCCAGCAGCTTTCTCACAGATACGCAGTATTTT. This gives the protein CASSFLTDTQYF. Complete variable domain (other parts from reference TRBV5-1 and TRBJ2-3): KAGVTQTPRYLIKTRGQQVTLSCSPISGHRSVSWYQQTPGQGLQFLFEYFSETQRNKGNFPGRFSGRQFSNSRSEMNVSTLELGDSALYLCASSFLTDTQYFGPGTRLTVL.

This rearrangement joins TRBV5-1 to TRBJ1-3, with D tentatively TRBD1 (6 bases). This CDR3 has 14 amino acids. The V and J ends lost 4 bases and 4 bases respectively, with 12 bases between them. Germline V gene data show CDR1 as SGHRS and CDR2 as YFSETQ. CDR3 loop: CASSVTGDGNTIYF. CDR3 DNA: TGCGCCAGCAGCGTGACAGGAGACGGAAACACCATATATTTT.

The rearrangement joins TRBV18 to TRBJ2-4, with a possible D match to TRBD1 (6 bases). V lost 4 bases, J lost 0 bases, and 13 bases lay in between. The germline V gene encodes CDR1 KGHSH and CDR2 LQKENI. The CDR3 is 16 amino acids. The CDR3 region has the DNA TGTGCCAGCTCACGAGTGGACAGACAAGCCAAAAACATTCAGTACTTC. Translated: CASSRVDRQAKNIQYF. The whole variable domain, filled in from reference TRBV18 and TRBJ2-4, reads NAGVMQNPRHLVRRRGQEARLRCSPMKGHSHVYWYRQLPEEGLKFMVYLQKENIIDESGMPKERFSAEFPKEGPSILRIQQVVRGDSAAYFCASSRVDRQAKNIQYFGAGTRLSVL.

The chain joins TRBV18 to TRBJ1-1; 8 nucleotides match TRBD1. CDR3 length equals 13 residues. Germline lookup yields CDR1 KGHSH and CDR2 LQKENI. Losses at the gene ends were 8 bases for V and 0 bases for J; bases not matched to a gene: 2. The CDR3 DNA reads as TGTGCCAGCCTACAGGGGGTGAACACTGAAGCTTTCTTT. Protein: CASLQGVNTEAFF.

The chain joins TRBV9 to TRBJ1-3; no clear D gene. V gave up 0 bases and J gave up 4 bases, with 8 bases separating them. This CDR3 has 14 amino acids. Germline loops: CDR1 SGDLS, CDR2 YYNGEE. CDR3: CASSVDSGGNTIYF. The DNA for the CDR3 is TGTGCCAGCAGCGTAGACAGTGGGGGAAACACCATATATTTT.

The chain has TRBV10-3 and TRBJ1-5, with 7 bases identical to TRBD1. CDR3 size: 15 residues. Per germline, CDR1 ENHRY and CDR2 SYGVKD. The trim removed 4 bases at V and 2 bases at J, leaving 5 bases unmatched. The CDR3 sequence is CAISGDRAGNQPQHF. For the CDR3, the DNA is TGTGCCATCAGTGGCGACAGGGCCGGCAATCAGCCCCAGCATTTT.

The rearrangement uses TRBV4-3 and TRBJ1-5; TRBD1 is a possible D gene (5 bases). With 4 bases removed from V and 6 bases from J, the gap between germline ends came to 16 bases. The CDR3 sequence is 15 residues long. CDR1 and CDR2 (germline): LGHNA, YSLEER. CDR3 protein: CASSPKGLGGQPQHF. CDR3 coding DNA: TGCGCCAGCAGCCCCAAAGGGTTGGGGGGTCAGCCCCAGCATTTT.

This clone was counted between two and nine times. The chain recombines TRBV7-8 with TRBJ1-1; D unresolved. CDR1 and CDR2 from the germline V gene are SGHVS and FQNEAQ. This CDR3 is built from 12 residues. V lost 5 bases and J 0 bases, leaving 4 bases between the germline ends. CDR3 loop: CASSLMNTEAFF. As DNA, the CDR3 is TGTGCCAGCAGCCTTATGAACACTGAAGCTTTCTTT.

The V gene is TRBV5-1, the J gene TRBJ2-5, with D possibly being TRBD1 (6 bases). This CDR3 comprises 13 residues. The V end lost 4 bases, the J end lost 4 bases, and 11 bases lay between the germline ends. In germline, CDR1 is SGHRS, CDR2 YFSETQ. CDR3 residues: CASSQDSSETQYF. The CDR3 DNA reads TGCGCCAGCAGCCAGGACAGTTCAGAGACCCAGTACTTC. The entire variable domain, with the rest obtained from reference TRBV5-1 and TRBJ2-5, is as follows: KAGVTQTPRYLIKTRGQQVTLSCSPISGHRSVSWYQQTPGQGLQFLFEYFSETQRNKGNFPGRFSGRQFSNSRSEMNVSTLELGDSALYLCASSQDSSETQYFGPGTRLLVL.

CDR3 in amino acids: CAIQRGTDTQYF. The CDR3 coding sequence is TGTGCCATACAGAGAGGGACAGATACGCAGTATTTT. The rearrangement links TRBV7-2 to TRBJ2-3, with a weak D call TRBD2 (5 bases). CDR3 length equals 12 residues. Germline CDR1 reads SGHTA; CDR2 reads FQGNSA. Trimming left V 10 bases short and J 3 bases short, with 11 bases between.

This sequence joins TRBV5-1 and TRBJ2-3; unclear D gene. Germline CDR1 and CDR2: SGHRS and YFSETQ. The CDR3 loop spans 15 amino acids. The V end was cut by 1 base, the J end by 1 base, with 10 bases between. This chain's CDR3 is CASSLTQIRTDTQYF. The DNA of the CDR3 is TGCGCCAGCAGCTTGACACAAATCCGCACAGATACGCAGTATTTT.

The CDR3 is CASSPGTSWETQYF. CDR3 sequence (DNA): TGTGCCAGCAGCCCGGGGACTTCGTGGGAGACCCAGTACTTC. V gene TRBV5-4 combines with J gene TRBJ2-5, with D possibly being TRBD2 (6 bases). This CDR3 is 14 amino acids long. The V and J ends lost 4 bases and 5 bases respectively, with 15 bases between them. From germline, CDR1 is SGHNT and CDR2 YYREEE (reference sequence).

This chain's CDR3 is CASSNRDRGNNEQFF. The CDR3 DNA follows: TGTGCCAGCAGCAACCGGGACAGGGGGAACAATGAGCAGTTCTTC. This chain connects TRBV13 to TRBJ2-1; 11 nucleotides match TRBD1. Germline V gene data show CDR1 as PRHDT and CDR2 as FYEKMQ (reference sequence). CDR3 length equals 15 residues. With 5 bases clipped from V and 5 bases from J, the junction kept 5 bases outside the gene matches.

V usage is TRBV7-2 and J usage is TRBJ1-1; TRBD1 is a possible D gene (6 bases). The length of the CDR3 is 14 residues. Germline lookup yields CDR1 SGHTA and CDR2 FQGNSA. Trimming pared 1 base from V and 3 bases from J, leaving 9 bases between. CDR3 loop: CASSLDRAYTEAFF. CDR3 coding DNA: TGTGCCAGCAGCTTAGACAGGGCCTACACTGAAGCTTTCTTT.